Below, one T cell receptor (beta chain) is given with its context. Original methodology: Amplification of reference gene primers provided the estimated nucleated cell counts. The table came from immunoSEQ multiplex PCR; TCRdb's copy has only in-frame clones and leaves some out. V, J and clone size are those of that table, while D and trimming were read from the DNA. Of under 300,000 clones listed, nearly 85% are singletons. The entry originates in a study of blood T cell repertoires in COVID-19. Study-wide context: Sites in the United States, Italy and Spain provided acute and convalescent COVID-19 samples. Nucleic acid was either cDNA or gDNA, and it came from T cells, B-cell-depleted T cells, or PBMCs.

Trimming pared 5 bases from V and 4 bases from J, leaving 17 bases between. Germline V CDR1 and CDR2: MNHEY, SMNVEV (reference sequence). This CDR3 is 15 amino acids long. The sequence was collected from a human donor in a cohort sampled during active COVID-19. Sequencing input: peripheral blood. The rearrangement joins TRBV27 to TRBJ1-1; D may be TRBD1 (6 bases). As DNA, the CDR3 is TGTGCCAGCAGTCCCCGATCAGGGGTGAGCACTGAAGCTTTCTTT. It translates to CASSPRSGVSTEAFF.